This T cell receptor beta chain was sequenced in a study of human T cells and chemical hapten exposure. TCRdb re-analysed the RACE reads in MiXCR, keeping a single row per CDR3 protein. The table records about 52,000 distinct CDR3 sequences, 8% to 10% of them present only once. At least ten counts were recorded for this clonotype. The sample's time point: patch test 3, about 24 weeks after DPC sensitization. Treatment noted: therapeutic diphenylcyclopropenone sensitization with weekly scalp DPC. This CDR3 spans 13 amino acids. Per germline, CDR1 SGHDN and CDR2 FVKESK. V lost 1 base to trimming and J lost 6 bases, with 10 bases between them.

The sequence was obtained from a woman aged 40 to 55 with alopecia areata. Some clones in this sample may be carry-over from other donors' samples. The chain is built from TRBV14 and TRBJ2-7; TRBD1 is a possible D gene (6 bases). Sequencing used whole blood, obtained in connection with sensitization to the hapten diphenylcyclopropenone (DPC). CDR3 amino acids: CASSQGLTGEQYF. Written as DNA, the CDR3 is TGTGCCAGCAGCCAAGGTCTGACAGGCGAGCAGTACTTC.